This TCR beta chain was recorded in a study of T-cell memory formation after mild COVID-19 (dated by TCRdb to the early 2020s). As for the study more broadly: TCR sequence clusters from the two donors were largely donor specific. Two young, previously healthy adult volunteers made up the cohort, one male and one female. In a couple of donors, T-cell clones that expanded and contracted after mild COVID-19 were tracked by sequencing TCRalpha and TCRbeta repertoires over time.

This clonotype was detected a few times. Its antigen target is currently unknown. Qualities for individual bases were not recorded, and no much larger clone is one base off. The paper as a whole reports these results and caveats: Clones that contracted from day 15 to 85 showed balanced CD4/CD8 phenotypes, whereas a second wave of clones that expanded from day 15 to 37 leaned towards CD4+. Only a couple of mild cases were covered in the study, and larger cohorts including severe cases with pre-infection samples were considered necessary. Whether the second-wave clones peaking on day 37 were SARS-CoV-2 specific was not confirmed. Some responding clones were found in pre-infection memory, which suggests that pre-existing cross-reactive memory T cells took part in the SARS-CoV-2 response. Contracting CD4+ clones turned up mainly in the CM and EM memory subsets, whereas EMRA was where CD8+ clones were enriched.

The CDR1 and CDR2 encoded by the germline V gene are ENHRY and SYGVKD. The CDR3 covers 16 residues, taking in both the cysteine and the phenylalanine. Only the CDR3 portion is preserved as DNA: 48 bases, with reading frame beginning at the first base. At the junction V is shortened by 7 bases and J by 11 bases, with 29 bases in between. This sample was sequenced with an Illumina NovaSeq 6000. TCRalpha and TCRbeta cDNA libraries were built by 5'RACE with constant-segment primers, adding sample barcodes and unique molecular identifiers. RNA was extracted from every sample with Trizol reagent. The libraries were amplified in two PCR steps, and the second step added a second sample barcode and Illumina TruSeq adapters. The libraries were sequenced on an Illumina NovaSeq using 2 x 150 bp paired-end reads. In the authors' own workflow: The reads were demultiplexed and collapsed into UMI-guided consensus sequences using migec v1.2.7. Using mixcr v2.1.11, UMI consensuses were aligned to TRA and TRB V and J templates and then assembled into clonotypes. A clonotype was counted as expanded or contracted only if both edgeR and NoisET called the change significant, with noise models trained on biological replicates. For edgeR calls, a false discovery rate-adjusted p below 0.01 and a log2 fold-change threshold of 1 were applied. As an exploratory analysis of dynamics, PCA with hierarchical clustering was applied to max-normalized trajectories of the 1000 most abundant clonotypes. Separately sequenced CD4+ and CD8+ repertoires were used to assign a CD4 or CD8 phenotype to each responding clone. In-frame beta chains were kept once TCRdb had trimmed the public reads at Q25 with fastp and called clones with MiXCR. When rows share a CDR3 protein, they turn into one entry using the most common DNA and genes. The V and J calls follow TCRdb's processing rather than the paper's. The sample table contains just over 350,000 distinct CDR3 sequences; only one count was recorded for 13% to 15% of them. Together, the top ten hold around a fifth of the sample.

Ficoll-Paque density gradient centrifugation was used to isolate PBMCs. This TCR was sampled from a man younger than 35 who had mild COVID-19 (a few samples of this study predate the infection). The sample titles of this study are shuffled in the database, so cell type and time point are left out; the donor was told from shared clones. The rearrangement joined TRBV10-3 to TRBJ1-2; no D segment can be confidently identified. The sample comprised PBMCs or a T cell subset sorted from them (not recorded which). The nucleotides read TGTGCCATCACCACCTCCCCTATGGAGAGTCGGATCTTGTACACCTTC. Its amino acids are CAITTSPMESRILYTF.